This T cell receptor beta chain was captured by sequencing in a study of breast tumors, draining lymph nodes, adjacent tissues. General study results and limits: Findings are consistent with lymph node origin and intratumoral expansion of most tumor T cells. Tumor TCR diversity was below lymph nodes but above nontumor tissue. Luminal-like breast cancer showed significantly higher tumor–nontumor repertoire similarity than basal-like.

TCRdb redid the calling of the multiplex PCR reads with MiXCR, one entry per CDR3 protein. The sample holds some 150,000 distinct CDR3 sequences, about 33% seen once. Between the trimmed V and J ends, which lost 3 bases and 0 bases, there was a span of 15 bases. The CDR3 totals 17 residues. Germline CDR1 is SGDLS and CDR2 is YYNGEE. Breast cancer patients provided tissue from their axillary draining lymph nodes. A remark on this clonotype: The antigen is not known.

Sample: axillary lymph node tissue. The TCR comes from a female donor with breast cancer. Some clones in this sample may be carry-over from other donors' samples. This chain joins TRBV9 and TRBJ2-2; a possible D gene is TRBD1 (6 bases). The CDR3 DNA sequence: TGTGCCAGCAGCGGCCCCCCGACAGGTACGAACACCGGGGAGCTGTTTTTT. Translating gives CASSGPPTGTNTGELFF.